A selection of T cell receptor beta chains follows, all from one sample in a study of blood T cell repertoires in COVID-19. Generated by immunoSEQ multiplex PCR, the TCRdb table keeps only in-frame clones and is missing some. The data show roughly 200,000 clones, around 89% seen once. What was sequenced was PBMCs or T cells enriched from blood (not recorded which). These receptors all stem from a woman under 40 who had recovered from COVID-19. Each CDR3 is given with its conserved first and last residue. Fields, in order: clone size, J gene, V gene, D gene, CDR3 DNA, CDR3 protein. A D gene is named only where the DNA matches it firmly. Clone size is shown for a subset of rows, as once, few, many or a class of expanded clone.

>.|TRBJ1-2|TRBV7-9|TRBD1
TGTGCCAGCAGCTTGGACAGGTCAAACTATGGCTACACCTTC
CASSLDRSNYGYTF
>.|TRBJ2-1|TRBV4-3|.
TGCGCCAGCAGCCAAGATTTCGGGGGAGACAATGAGCAGTTCTTC
CASSQDFGGDNEQFF
>.|TRBJ2-3|TRBV11-2|TRBD2
TGTGCCAGCAGCCCGTGGGGTAGCGGGGGTCGCACAGATACGCAGTATTTT
CASSPWGSGGRTDTQYF
>.|TRBJ1-5|TRBV7-2|TRBD1
TGTGCCAGCAGATATACAGGGGACGATCAGCCCCAGCATTTT
CASRYTGDDQPQHF
>.|TRBJ2-1|TRBV4-2|TRBD2
TGTGCCAGCAGCCCCGAGGGTAGCGGGACTTACAATGAGCAGTTCTTC
CASSPEGSGTYNEQFF
>.|TRBJ2-1|TRBV19|.
TGTGCCAGTAGTATAGGTGGTAGCATTGCCGAGCAGTTCTTC
CASSIGGSIAEQFF
>few|TRBJ1-3|TRBV7-6|.
TGTGCCAGCAGCTACCGGGGGGGTCGGTCCCGCTCTGGAAACACCATATATTTT
CASSYRGGRSRSGNTIYF
>.|TRBJ2-3|TRBV7-6|TRBD1
TGTGCCAGCAGCCTCGACAGGGGTACAGATACGCAGTATTTT
CASSLDRGTDTQYF
>.|TRBJ2-1|TRBV25-1|.
TGTGCCAGCAGTGAATTGGGGGGTGAGCAGTTCTTC
CASSELGGEQFF
>.|TRBJ1-6|TRBV9|TRBD1
TGTGCCAGCAGCGTAGGCGGACAGGGGCATTCACCCCTCCACTTT
CASSVGGQGHSPLHF
>.|TRBJ1-2|TRBV7-9|.
TGTGCCAGCAGCCCTGGGGGGGAAGGCTACACCTTC
CASSPGGEGYTF
>.|TRBJ1-2|TRBV25-1|.
TGTGCCAGCAGTGAATCGGAGGGTTCAGTCTATGGCTACACCTTC
CASSESEGSVYGYTF
>.|TRBJ2-1|TRBV6-2/TRBV6-3|TRBD2
TGTGCCAGCAGTCAGGTAGCGGGGTCTTTTGAACTATACAATGAGCAGTTCTTC
CASSQVAGSFELYNEQFF
>once|TRBJ2-4|TRBV3-1/TRBV3-2|TRBD2
TGTGCCAGCACTCCACGGGGGGTCTCCAACATTCAGTACTTC
CASTPRGVSNIQYF
>few|TRBJ1-1|TRBV7-9|.
TGTGCCAGCAGCTTAGACAGGGTCCCTGAAGCTTTCTTT
CASSLDRVPEAFF
>.|TRBJ1-1|TRBV7-3|.
TGTGCCAGCAGCTTAAGGGGCAAGAACACTGAAGCTTTCTTT
CASSLRGKNTEAFF
>.|TRBJ2-5|TRBV3-1/TRBV3-2|TRBD2
TGTGCCAGCAGCCCGTTAAGCGGGGGGTTAGGAGAGACCCAGTACTTC
CASSPLSGGLGETQYF
>.|TRBJ1-1|TRBV2|TRBD1
TGTGCCAGCAGTGACCCGGACAGGGCCACTGAAGCTTTCTTT
CASSDPDRATEAFF
>.|TRBJ2-7|TRBV4-1|.
TGCGCCAGCAGCAGCCGGGACATTTCCTACGAGCAGTACTTC
CASSSRDISYEQYF
>.|TRBJ2-5|TRBV9|.
TGTGCCAGCAGTCCAGTCGACGGGTTGTGGGAGACCCAGTACTTC
CASSPVDGLWETQYF
>.|TRBJ1-5|TRBV4-1|TRBD1
TGCGCCAGCAGGCCGACAGGGGCCGACAATCAGCCCCAGCATTTT
CASRPTGADNQPQHF
>.|TRBJ1-2|TRBV29-1|.
TGCAGCGTCCCCACAGGGACCCTCTACTATGGCTACACCTTC
CSVPTGTLYYGYTF
>.|TRBJ2-3|TRBV10-3|TRBD2
TGTGCCATCAGTTCTAGCGGGGGGACAGATACGCAGTATTTT
CAISSSGGTDTQYF
>.|TRBJ2-6|TRBV27|.
TGTGCCAGCAGTTTTATGGGACAAGCCTTCTCTGGGGCCAACGTCCTGACTTTC
CASSFMGQAFSGANVLTF
>few|TRBJ2-2|TRBV4-3|.
TGCGCCAGCAGCCTAGGCACTGCCGGGACAACAACGAACACCGGGGAGCTGTTTTTT
CASSLGTAGTTTNTGELFF
>.|TRBJ2-7|TRBV10-3|.
TGTGCCATCAGTGAGTCGAGTAGGGGGGGGTCTTGGTCCGAGCAGTACTTC
CAISESSRGGSWSEQYF
>.|TRBJ2-2|TRBV7-6|.
TGTGCCAGCAGCTTGCTTATAGGGGGAACCGGGGAGCTGTTTTTT
CASSLLIGGTGELFF
>once|TRBJ1-1|TRBV29-1|.
TGCAGCGTTGATACCACAAGGGGGACTGAAGCTTTCTTT
CSVDTTRGTEAFF
>.|TRBJ1-5|TRBV11-1|.
TGTGCCAGCAGCTTATCTTCAAGCGGACAGCCCCAGCATTTT
CASSLSSSGQPQHF
>.|TRBJ1-5|TRBV19|.
TGTGCCAGTAGTATAGGGGGGGATCAGCCCCAGCATTTT
CASSIGGDQPQHF
>.|TRBJ2-1|TRBV11-3|TRBD1
TGTGCCAGCAGCCCTTTCTCGGGACAGAGCTCCTACAATGAGCAGTTCTTC
CASSPFSGQSSYNEQFF
>few|TRBJ1-3|TRBV19|.
TGTGCCAGTAGTATATACAGATCTGGAAACACCATATATTTT
CASSIYRSGNTIYF
>once|TRBJ1-3|TRBV5-1|.
TGCGCCAGCAGCTTGAACGGCGGCTCTGGAAACACCATATATTTT
CASSLNGGSGNTIYF
>.|TRBJ1-1|TRBV5-1|.
TGCGCCAGCAGCTTGAGCAACACTGAAGCTTTCTTT
CASSLSNTEAFF
>.|TRBJ2-5|TRBV11-2|TRBD1
TGTGCCAGCAGCTCTCGTACAGGGGGTTCAAAGGAAGAGACCCAGTACTTC
CASSSRTGGSKEETQYF
>.|TRBJ1-1|TRBV29-1|TRBD1
TGCAGCAGCAAGGGACAGCAGAACACTGAAGCTTTCTTT
CSSKGQQNTEAFF
>.|TRBJ2-3|TRBV7-9|.
TGTGCCAGCAGCTTCTGGAGGCGCACAGATACGCAGTATTTT
CASSFWRRTDTQYF
>.|TRBJ2-2|TRBV14|.
TGTGCCAGCAGCCAACTACACACCGGGGAGCTGTTTTTT
CASSQLHTGELFF
>.|TRBJ2-5|TRBV18|TRBD2
TGTGCCAGCTCACCGTCTAGCGGGGGGGCCGTCGAACAAGAGACCCAGTACTTC
CASSPSSGGAVEQETQYF
>few|TRBJ1-2|TRBV15|.
TGTGCCACCAGCAGAGATTCAGGGAACTATGGCTACACCTTC
CATSRDSGNYGYTF
>.|TRBJ1-1|TRBV7-6|.
TGTGCCAGCAGCCCGGGACTTTGGAACACTGAAGCTTTCTTT
CASSPGLWNTEAFF
>.|TRBJ2-1|TRBV4-1|TRBD2
TGCGCCAGCAGCCAAGATGGGGCGGGGGGGCTCGACAATGAGCAGTTCTTC
CASSQDGAGGLDNEQFF
>.|TRBJ1-3|TRBV18|.
TGTGCCAGCTCACCTGACGGAGTGAGCTCTGGAAACACCATATATTTT
CASSPDGVSSGNTIYF
>.|TRBJ2-1|TRBV7-6|.
TGTGCCAGCAGCTTACTCGCCGACAGGTACGGTGAGCAGTTCTTC
CASSLLADRYGEQFF
>.|TRBJ2-5|TRBV4-2|.
TGTGCCAGCAGCCAAGATTTGTCTTTTCAAGAGACCCAGTACTTC
CASSQDLSFQETQYF
>.|TRBJ1-5|TRBV19|.
TGTGCCAGTAGGGCCTTAGGGGGCAATCAGCCCCAGCATTTT
CASRALGGNQPQHF
>.|TRBJ1-6|TRBV7-2|.
TGTGCCACCACCCCGGGAGGTGCGAATTCACCCCTCCACTTT
CATTPGGANSPLHF
>.|TRBJ1-6|TRBV7-2|.
TGTGCCAGCAGCTTTGACAGCTATTATAATTCACCCCTCCACTTT
CASSFDSYYNSPLHF
>.|TRBJ1-2|TRBV12-3/TRBV12-4|.
TGTGCCAGCAGTCCGGGACTATCGCGATTCTTC
CASSPGLSRFF
>.|TRBJ2-3|TRBV7-6|.
TGTGCCAGCAGCTTTGGCAACACAGATACGCAGTATTTT
CASSFGNTDTQYF
>.|TRBJ1-4|TRBV20-1|.
TGCAGTGCTAGACTTAATGAAAAACTGTTTTTT
CSARLNEKLFF
>.|TRBJ2-7|TRBV11-2|TRBD2
TGTGCCAGCAGCCCCGGGACTAGCGGCTCCTACGAGCAGTACTTC
CASSPGTSGSYEQYF
>.|TRBJ2-3|TRBV19|TRBD2
TGTGCCAGTAGTATTCTCGCGGGGGAGGTAGATACGCAGTATTTT
CASSILAGEVDTQYF
>.|TRBJ2-1|TRBV29-1|TRBD1
TGCAGCGGGAAGTTAGGACAGGGCGGTGAGCAGTTCTTC
CSGKLGQGGEQFF
>.|TRBJ1-1|TRBV9|.
TGTGCCAGCAGCGCCCTGTTCCGGGGGAACACTGAAGCTTTCTTT
CASSALFRGNTEAFF
>once|TRBJ1-1|TRBV9|TRBD1
TGTGCCAGCAGCGTAGCCCGAGACAGGGGGACTGAAGCTTTCTTT
CASSVARDRGTEAFF
>.|TRBJ2-3|TRBV19|.
TGTGCCAGTAGTATATCCAACACAGATACGCAGTATTTT
CASSISNTDTQYF